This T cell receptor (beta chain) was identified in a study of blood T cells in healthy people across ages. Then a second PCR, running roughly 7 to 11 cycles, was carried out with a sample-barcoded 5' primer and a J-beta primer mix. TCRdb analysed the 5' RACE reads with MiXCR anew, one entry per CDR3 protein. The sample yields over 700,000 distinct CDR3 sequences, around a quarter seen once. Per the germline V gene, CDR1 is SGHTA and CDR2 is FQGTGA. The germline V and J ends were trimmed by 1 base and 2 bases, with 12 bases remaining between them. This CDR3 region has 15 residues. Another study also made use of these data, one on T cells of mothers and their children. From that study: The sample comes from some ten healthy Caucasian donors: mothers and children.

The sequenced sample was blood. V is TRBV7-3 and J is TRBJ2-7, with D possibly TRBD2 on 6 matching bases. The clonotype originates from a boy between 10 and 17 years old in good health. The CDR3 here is CASSLIGGSTYEQYF. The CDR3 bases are TGTGCCAGCAGCTTAATTGGGGGGAGTACCTACGAGCAGTACTTC.